These T cell receptor beta chains were read from a single sample in a study of CD8+ T cells in alopecia areata. Here immunoSEQ multiplex PCR was the method, and the copy in TCRdb shows in-frame clones only, minus some. The repertoire has around 120,000 clones, roughly 68% of them found once; the top ten carry 2.5% to 3.5%. What was sequenced was CD4+ T cells sorted from blood. Receptor source: a human donor in good health. CDR3s include the opening cysteine and the closing phenylalanine or tryptophan. Fields, in order: J gene, D gene, clone size, V gene, CDR3 protein, CDR3 DNA. D genes are given only for firm matches. Part of the rows lack a size; the others show once, few, many or a class for expanded clones.

j_call: TRBJ2-7; d_call: TRBD1; clone_size: -; v_call: TRBV5-1; cdr3_aa: CASSERQGSYEQYF; cdr3_nt: TGCGCCAGCAGCGAACGACAGGGGAGCTACGAGCAGTACTTC
j_call: TRBJ1-1; d_call: -; clone_size: -; v_call: TRBV11-2; cdr3_aa: CASSPDLRWAAFF; cdr3_nt: TGTGCCAGCAGCCCTGACCTACGATGGGCGGCTTTCTTT
j_call: TRBJ2-5; d_call: -; clone_size: -; v_call: TRBV9; cdr3_aa: CASTRLGGSWETQYF; cdr3_nt: TGTGCCAGCACCCGGCTAGGGGGGAGTTGGGAGACCCAGTACTTC
j_call: TRBJ2-1; d_call: -; clone_size: -; v_call: TRBV5-1; cdr3_aa: CASSRSGPYNEQFF; cdr3_nt: TGCGCCAGCAGCAGATCGGGACCCTACAATGAGCAGTTCTTC
j_call: TRBJ1-2; d_call: TRBD1; clone_size: -; v_call: TRBV29-1; cdr3_aa: CSVVGQDGYTF; cdr3_nt: TGCAGCGTTGTAGGACAGGATGGCTACACCTTC
j_call: TRBJ1-6; d_call: TRBD1; clone_size: few; v_call: TRBV6-1; cdr3_aa: CASSEAGQGNSPLHF; cdr3_nt: TGTGCCAGCAGTGAAGCGGGACAGGGGAATTCACCCCTCCACTTT
j_call: TRBJ2-4; d_call: TRBD2; clone_size: -; v_call: TRBV29-1; cdr3_aa: CSVATSLAKNIQYF; cdr3_nt: TGCAGCGTAGCGACTAGCCTAGCCAAAAACATTCAGTACTTC
j_call: TRBJ2-5; d_call: -; clone_size: once; v_call: TRBV25-1; cdr3_aa: CASRDGGEETQYF; cdr3_nt: TGTGCCAGCCGGGACGGCGGCGAAGAGACCCAGTACTTC
j_call: TRBJ2-4; d_call: TRBD1; clone_size: -; v_call: TRBV29-1; cdr3_aa: CSVEGTDRGLAKNIQYF; cdr3_nt: TGCAGCGTTGAAGGTACAGACAGGGGACTAGCCAAAAACATTCAGTACTTC
j_call: TRBJ1-2; d_call: -; clone_size: -; v_call: TRBV29-1; cdr3_aa: CSGVRVDSGYTF; cdr3_nt: TGCAGCGGCGTGAGGGTAGACAGTGGCTACACCTTC
j_call: TRBJ2-7; d_call: -; clone_size: -; v_call: TRBV4-1; cdr3_aa: CASSPGGARSYEQYF; cdr3_nt: TGCGCCAGCAGCCCCGGAGGGGCGAGGTCCTACGAGCAGTACTTC
j_call: TRBJ2-1; d_call: -; clone_size: -; v_call: TRBV4-1; cdr3_aa: CASSQVQGYEQFF; cdr3_nt: TGCGCCAGCAGCCAAGTACAGGGATACGAGCAGTTCTTC
j_call: TRBJ2-1; d_call: TRBD2; clone_size: few; v_call: TRBV7-8; cdr3_aa: CASGGREGYNEQFF; cdr3_nt: TGTGCCAGTGGAGGCAGGGAGGGTTACAATGAGCAGTTCTTC
j_call: TRBJ1-1; d_call: -; clone_size: -; v_call: TRBV30; cdr3_aa: CAWNTAGTTAFF; cdr3_nt: TGTGCCTGGAACACTGCGGGGACGACAGCTTTCTTT
j_call: TRBJ2-5; d_call: -; clone_size: -; v_call: TRBV5-1; cdr3_aa: CASSGGRDQETQYF; cdr3_nt: TGCGCCAGCAGCGGCGGCAGGGATCAAGAGACCCAGTACTTC
j_call: TRBJ1-1; d_call: -; clone_size: once; v_call: TRBV12-5; cdr3_aa: CASGDRLSLTEAFF; cdr3_nt: TGTGCTAGTGGAGACAGGTTATCCCTGACTGAAGCTTTCTTT
j_call: TRBJ1-2; d_call: TRBD1; clone_size: -; v_call: TRBV9; cdr3_aa: CASSVTPNTGTANYGYTF; cdr3_nt: TGTGCCAGCAGCGTAACACCAAATACTGGGACAGCTAACTATGGCTACACCTTC
j_call: TRBJ2-6; d_call: -; clone_size: once; v_call: TRBV6-1; cdr3_aa: CASREASGANVLTF; cdr3_nt: TGTGCCAGCAGGGAGGCTTCAGGGGCCAACGTCCTGACTTTC
j_call: TRBJ1-2; d_call: -; clone_size: -; v_call: TRBV30; cdr3_aa: CAWTIGGLDYGYTF; cdr3_nt: TGTGCCTGGACCATCGGGGGGCTAGACTATGGCTACACCTTC
j_call: TRBJ2-1; d_call: TRBD1; clone_size: few; v_call: TRBV5-1; cdr3_aa: CASSFLGGEINEQFF; cdr3_nt: TGCGCCAGCAGCTTCTTAGGGGGCGAAATTAATGAGCAGTTCTTC
j_call: TRBJ2-1; d_call: -; clone_size: -; v_call: TRBV29-1; cdr3_aa: CSGRRGNEQFF; cdr3_nt: TGCAGCGGCCGGAGGGGGAATGAGCAGTTCTTC
j_call: TRBJ2-1; d_call: -; clone_size: -; v_call: TRBV25-1; cdr3_aa: CARDQGSYNEQFF; cdr3_nt: TGTGCCAGGGATCAGGGGTCCTACAATGAGCAGTTCTTC
j_call: TRBJ2-6; d_call: -; clone_size: few; v_call: TRBV10-3; cdr3_aa: CAISESYGAGANVLTF; cdr3_nt: TGTGCCATCAGTGAGAGCTATGGGGCTGGGGCCAACGTCCTGACTTTC
j_call: TRBJ2-3; d_call: TRBD2; clone_size: once; v_call: TRBV29-1; cdr3_aa: CSVVSHERGVTDTQYF; cdr3_nt: TGCAGCGTTGTGTCCCACGAGCGGGGGGTTACTGATACGCAGTATTTT
j_call: TRBJ2-3; d_call: TRBD2; clone_size: -; v_call: TRBV29-1; cdr3_aa: CSVTRNSGDTDTQYF; cdr3_nt: TGCAGCGTCACCCGTAATAGCGGGGACACAGATACGCAGTATTTT
j_call: TRBJ2-7; d_call: -; clone_size: -; v_call: TRBV25-1; cdr3_aa: CASSGRSEQYF; cdr3_nt: TGTGCCAGCAGTGGCCGCAGCGAGCAGTACTTC
j_call: TRBJ2-5; d_call: -; clone_size: -; v_call: TRBV10-3; cdr3_aa: CAIRGGKQETQYF; cdr3_nt: TGTGCCATCCGAGGGGGAAAGCAAGAGACCCAGTACTTC
j_call: TRBJ2-5; d_call: TRBD2; clone_size: -; v_call: TRBV29-1; cdr3_aa: CSAQRGNQETQYF; cdr3_nt: TGCAGCGCCCAGCGGGGAAACCAAGAGACCCAGTACTTC
j_call: TRBJ1-1; d_call: -; clone_size: few; v_call: TRBV29-1; cdr3_aa: CSVATVTGTEAFF; cdr3_nt: TGCAGCGTTGCGACAGTTACGGGCACTGAAGCTTTCTTT